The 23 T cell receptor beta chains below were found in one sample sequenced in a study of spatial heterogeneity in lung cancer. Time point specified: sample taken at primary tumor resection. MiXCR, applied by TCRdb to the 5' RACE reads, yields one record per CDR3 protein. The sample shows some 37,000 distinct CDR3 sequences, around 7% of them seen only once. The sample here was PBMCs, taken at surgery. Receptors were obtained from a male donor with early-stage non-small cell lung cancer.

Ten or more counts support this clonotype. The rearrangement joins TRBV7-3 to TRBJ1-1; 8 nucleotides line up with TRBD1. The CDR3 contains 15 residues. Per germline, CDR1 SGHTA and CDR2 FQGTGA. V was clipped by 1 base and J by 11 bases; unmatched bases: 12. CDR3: CASSLNTESGGQAFF. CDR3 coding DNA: TGTGCCAGCAGCTTAAATACAGAGTCAGGGGGCCAGGCTTTCTTT.

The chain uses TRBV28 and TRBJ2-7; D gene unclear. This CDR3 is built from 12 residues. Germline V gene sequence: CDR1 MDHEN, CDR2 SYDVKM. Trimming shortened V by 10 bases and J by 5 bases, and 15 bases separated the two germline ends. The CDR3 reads CATSGPLHEQYV. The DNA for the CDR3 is TGTGCCACCTCCGGACCCTTGCACGAGCAGTACGTC.

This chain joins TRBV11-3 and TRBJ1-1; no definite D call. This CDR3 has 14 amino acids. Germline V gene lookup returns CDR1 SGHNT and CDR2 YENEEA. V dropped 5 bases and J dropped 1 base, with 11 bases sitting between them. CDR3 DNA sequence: TGTGCCAGCAGCCACAAGGCGTCGAACACTGAAGCTTTCTTT. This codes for CASSHKASNTEAFF.

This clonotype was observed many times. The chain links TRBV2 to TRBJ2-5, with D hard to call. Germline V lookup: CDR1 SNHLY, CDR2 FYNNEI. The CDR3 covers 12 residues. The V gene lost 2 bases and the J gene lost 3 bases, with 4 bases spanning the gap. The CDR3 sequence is CASSEIEETQYF. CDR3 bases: TGTGCCAGCAGTGAAATCGAAGAGACCCAGTACTTC.

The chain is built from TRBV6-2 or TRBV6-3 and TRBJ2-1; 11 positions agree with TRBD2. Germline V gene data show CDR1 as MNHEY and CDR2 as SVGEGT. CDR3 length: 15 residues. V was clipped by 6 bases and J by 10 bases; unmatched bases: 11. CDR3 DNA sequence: TGTGCCAGCAGCCTCAGTAGCGGGGGGGCCTGGGAGCAGTTCTTC. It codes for CASSLSSGGAWEQFF.

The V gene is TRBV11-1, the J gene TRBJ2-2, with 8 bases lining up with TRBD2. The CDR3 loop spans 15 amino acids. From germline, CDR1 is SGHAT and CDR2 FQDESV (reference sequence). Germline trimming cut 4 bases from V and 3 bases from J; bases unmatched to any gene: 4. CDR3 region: CASSSTGGDTGELFF. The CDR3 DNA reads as TGTGCCAGCAGCTCGACGGGAGGGGACACCGGGGAGCTGTTTTTT.

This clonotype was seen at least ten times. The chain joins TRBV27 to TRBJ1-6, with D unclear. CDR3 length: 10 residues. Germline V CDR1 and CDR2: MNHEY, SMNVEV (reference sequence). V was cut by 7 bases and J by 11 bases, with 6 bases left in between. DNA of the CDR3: TGTGCCAGCAACCCGACACCCCTCCACTTT. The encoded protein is CASNPTPLHF.

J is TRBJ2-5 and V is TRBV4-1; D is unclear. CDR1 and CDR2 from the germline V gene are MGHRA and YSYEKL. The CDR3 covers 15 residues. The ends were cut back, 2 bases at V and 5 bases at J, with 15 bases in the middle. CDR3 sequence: CASSQTGIKTETQYF. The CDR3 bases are TGCGCCAGCAGCCAAACTGGCATCAAGACGGAGACCCAGTACTTC.

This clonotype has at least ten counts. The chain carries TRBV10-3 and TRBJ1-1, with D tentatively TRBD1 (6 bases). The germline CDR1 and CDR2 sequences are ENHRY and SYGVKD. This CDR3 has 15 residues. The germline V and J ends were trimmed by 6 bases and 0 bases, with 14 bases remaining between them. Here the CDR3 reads CAIRNRRDMNTEAFF. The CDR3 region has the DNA TGTGCCATCAGGAACCGCCGGGACATGAACACTGAAGCTTTCTTT.

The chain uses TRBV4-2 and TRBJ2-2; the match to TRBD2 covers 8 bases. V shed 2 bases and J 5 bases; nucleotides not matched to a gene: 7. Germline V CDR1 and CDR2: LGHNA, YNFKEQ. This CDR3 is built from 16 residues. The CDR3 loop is CASSQQATSDTGELFF. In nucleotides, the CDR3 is TGTGCCAGCAGCCAACAAGCGACTAGCGATACCGGGGAGCTGTTTTTT.

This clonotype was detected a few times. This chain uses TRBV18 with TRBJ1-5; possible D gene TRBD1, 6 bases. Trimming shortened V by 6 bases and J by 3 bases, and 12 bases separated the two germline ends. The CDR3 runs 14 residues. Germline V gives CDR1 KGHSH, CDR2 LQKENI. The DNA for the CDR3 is TGTGCCAGCTCGTCCGGACAGAACAATCAGCCCCAGCATTTT. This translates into CASSSGQNNQPQHF.

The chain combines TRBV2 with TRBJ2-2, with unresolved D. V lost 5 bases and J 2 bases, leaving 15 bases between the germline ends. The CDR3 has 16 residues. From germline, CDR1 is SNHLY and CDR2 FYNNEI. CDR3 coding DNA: TGTGCCAGCAGTCCGACTTCTCCACTAAACACCGGGGAGCTGTTTTTT. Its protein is CASSPTSPLNTGELFF.

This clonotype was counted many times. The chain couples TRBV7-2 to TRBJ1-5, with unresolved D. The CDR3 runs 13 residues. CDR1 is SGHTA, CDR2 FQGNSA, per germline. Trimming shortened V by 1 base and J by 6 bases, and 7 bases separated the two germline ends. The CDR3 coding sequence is TGTGCCAGCAGCTTAGGGAACAGTCAGCCCCAGCATTTT. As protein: CASSLGNSQPQHF.

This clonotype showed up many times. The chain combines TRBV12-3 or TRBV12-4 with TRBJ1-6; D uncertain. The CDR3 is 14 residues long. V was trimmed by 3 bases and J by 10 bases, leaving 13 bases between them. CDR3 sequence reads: CASSFGSLGSPLHF. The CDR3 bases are TGTGCCAGCAGTTTTGGGTCTCTTGGGTCACCCCTCCACTTT.

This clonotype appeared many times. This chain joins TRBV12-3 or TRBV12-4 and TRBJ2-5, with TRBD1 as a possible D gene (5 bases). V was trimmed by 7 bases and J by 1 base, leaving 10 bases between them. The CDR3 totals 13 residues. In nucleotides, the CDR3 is TGTGCCAGCAAGGGGCGGTTCCAAGAGACCCAGTACTTC. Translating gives CASKGRFQETQYF.

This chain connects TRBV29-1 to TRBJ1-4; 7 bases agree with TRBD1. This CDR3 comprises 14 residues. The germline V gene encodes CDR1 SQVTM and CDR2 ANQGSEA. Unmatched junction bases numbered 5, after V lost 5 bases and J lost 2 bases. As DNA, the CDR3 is TGCAGCGTTACGGACAGGCGGACTAATGAAAAACTGTTTTTT. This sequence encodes CSVTDRRTNEKLFF.

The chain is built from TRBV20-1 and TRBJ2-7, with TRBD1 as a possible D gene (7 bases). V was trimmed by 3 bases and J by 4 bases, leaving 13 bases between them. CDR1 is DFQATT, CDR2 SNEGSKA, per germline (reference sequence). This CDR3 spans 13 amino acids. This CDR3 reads CSASGGGTYEQYF. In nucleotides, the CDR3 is TGCAGTGCTAGCGGAGGGGGCACATACGAGCAGTACTTC.

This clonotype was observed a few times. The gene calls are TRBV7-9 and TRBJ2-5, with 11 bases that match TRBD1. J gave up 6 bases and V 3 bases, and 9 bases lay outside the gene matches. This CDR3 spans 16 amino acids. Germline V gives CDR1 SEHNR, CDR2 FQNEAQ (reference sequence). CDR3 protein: CASSLTRDRGRKTQYF. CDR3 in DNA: TGTGCCAGCAGCTTGACCCGGGACAGGGGGAGAAAGACCCAGTACTTC.

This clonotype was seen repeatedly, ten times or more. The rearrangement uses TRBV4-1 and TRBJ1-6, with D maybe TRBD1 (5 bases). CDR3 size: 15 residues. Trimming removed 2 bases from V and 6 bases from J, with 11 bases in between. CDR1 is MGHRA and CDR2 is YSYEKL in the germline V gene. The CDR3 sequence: CASSQLDKSNSPLHF. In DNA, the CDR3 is TGCGCCAGCAGCCAATTGGACAAGTCTAATTCACCCCTCCACTTT.

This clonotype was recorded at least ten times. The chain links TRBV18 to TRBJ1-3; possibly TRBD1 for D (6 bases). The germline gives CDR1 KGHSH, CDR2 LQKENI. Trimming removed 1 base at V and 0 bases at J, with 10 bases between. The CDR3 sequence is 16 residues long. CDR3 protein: CASSPQDSSSGNTIYF. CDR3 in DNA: TGTGCCAGCTCACCACAGGACAGTTCCTCTGGAAACACCATATATTTT. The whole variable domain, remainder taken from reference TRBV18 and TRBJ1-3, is NAGVMQNPRHLVRRRGQEARLRCSPMKGHSHVYWYRQLPEEGLKFMVYLQKENIIDESGMPKERFSAEFPKEGPSILRIQQVVRGDSAAYFCASSPQDSSSGNTIYFGEGSWLTVV.

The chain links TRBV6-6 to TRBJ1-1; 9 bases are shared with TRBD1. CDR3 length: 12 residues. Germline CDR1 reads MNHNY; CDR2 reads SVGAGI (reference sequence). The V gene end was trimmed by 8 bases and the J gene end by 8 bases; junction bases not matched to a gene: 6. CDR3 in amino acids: CASLRDRVEAFF. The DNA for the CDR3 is TGTGCCAGCCTCCGGGACAGGGTAGAAGCTTTCTTT.

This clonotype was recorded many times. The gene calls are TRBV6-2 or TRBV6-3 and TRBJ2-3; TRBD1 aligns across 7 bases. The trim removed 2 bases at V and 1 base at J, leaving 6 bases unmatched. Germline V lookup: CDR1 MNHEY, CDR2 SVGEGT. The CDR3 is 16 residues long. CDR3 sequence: CASSYGWQGGTDTQYF. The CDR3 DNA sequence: TGTGCCAGCAGTTACGGTTGGCAGGGGGGCACAGATACGCAGTATTTT.

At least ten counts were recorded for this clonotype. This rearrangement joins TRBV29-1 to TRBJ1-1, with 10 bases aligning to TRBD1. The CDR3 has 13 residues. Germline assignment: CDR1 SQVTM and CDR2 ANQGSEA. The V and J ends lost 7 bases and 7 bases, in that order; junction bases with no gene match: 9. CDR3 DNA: TGCAGCGCATTTCCGGGGACAGGGGTTGAAGCTTTCTTT. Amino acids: CSAFPGTGVEAFF.